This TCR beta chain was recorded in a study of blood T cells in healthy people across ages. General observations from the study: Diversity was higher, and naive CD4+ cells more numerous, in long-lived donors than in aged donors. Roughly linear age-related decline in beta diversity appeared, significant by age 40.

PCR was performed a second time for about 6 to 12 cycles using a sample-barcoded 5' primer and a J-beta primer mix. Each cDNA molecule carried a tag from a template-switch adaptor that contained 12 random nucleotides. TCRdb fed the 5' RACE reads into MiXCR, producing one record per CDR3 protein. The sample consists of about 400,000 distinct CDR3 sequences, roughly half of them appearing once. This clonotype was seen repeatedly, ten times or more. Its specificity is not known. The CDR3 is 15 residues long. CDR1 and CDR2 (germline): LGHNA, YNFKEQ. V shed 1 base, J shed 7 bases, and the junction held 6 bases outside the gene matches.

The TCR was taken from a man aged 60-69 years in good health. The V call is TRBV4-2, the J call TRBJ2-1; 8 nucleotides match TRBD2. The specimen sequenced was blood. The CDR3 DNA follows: TGTGCCAGCAGCCAAGGCCATAGCGGGGTGAATGAGCAGTTCTTC. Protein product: CASSQGHSGVNEQFF.